A selection of T cell receptor beta chains follows, all from one sample in a study of regulatory T cells in long-lasting Graves disease. A single record per CDR3 protein comes from TCRdb applying MiXCR to the multiplex PCR reads. The sample contains over 450,000 distinct CDR3 sequences, under 25% of which appear only once. This material consisted of peripheral blood mononuclear cells (PBMCs), taken when the disease was refractory, from a patient treated with antithyroid drugs. These receptors were collected from a female donor with Graves disease. Both conserved end residues are part of each CDR3. D genes are given only for firm matches. Not every row has a clone size; where given, it reads once, few, many or a size class.

size	V	D	J	DNA	CDR3
few	TRBV2	TRBD1	TRBJ2-7	TGTGCCAGCAGCGCTGCGACAGGGCTGAGCTCCTACGAGCAGTACTTC	CASSAATGLSSYEQYF
.	TRBV24-1	TRBD2	TRBJ2-1	TGTGCCACCAGTGATTTAGAAGGGGGACTAGCCGATGAGCAGTTCTTC	CATSDLEGGLADEQFF
many	TRBV27	.	TRBJ1-1	TGTGCCAGCAGTTTTTTAATGGGGGCTCCGAACACTGAAGCTTTCTTT	CASSFLMGAPNTEAFF
.	TRBV20-1	TRBD2	TRBJ2-5	TGCAGTGCTAGAAGGACTAGCGGTTGGGAGACCCAGTACTTC	CSARRTSGWETQYF
.	TRBV12-3/TRBV12-4	.	TRBJ2-1	TGTGCCAGCAGTTTGGACCCCTCACTAGCCCCCAATGAGCAGTTCTTC	CASSLDPSLAPNEQFF
.	TRBV12-3/TRBV12-4	.	TRBJ2-3	TGTGCCAGCAGTCAACGACTAGACGCAGATACGCAGTATTTT	CASSQRLDADTQYF
many	TRBV3-1	TRBD2	TRBJ2-5	TGTGCCAGCAGCCGGACCGGGACTAGCGGGGTAGAGACCCAGTACTTC	CASSRTGTSGVETQYF
.	TRBV24-1	.	TRBJ2-3	TGTGCCACCAGTGATTCGGCCTCCACAGATACGCAGTATTTT	CATSDSASTDTQYF
few	TRBV19	.	TRBJ1-6	TGTGCCAGTAGTCCCGGCCGGTTTCTTAATTCACCCCTCCACTTT	CASSPGRFLNSPLHF
many	TRBV12-3/TRBV12-4	.	TRBJ1-3	TGTGCCAGCAGTTTAGAAGGGACTGGAAACACCATATATTTT	CASSLEGTGNTIYF
few	TRBV20-1	TRBD2	TRBJ2-5	TGCAGTGCTAGGGGACCGGGAGGGGAGACCCAGTACTTC	CSARGPGGETQYF
.	TRBV7-2	.	TRBJ2-1	TGTGCCAGCAGCCGCGAGACCGGGAGCAGACTCTACAATGAGCAGTTCTTC	CASSRETGSRLYNEQFF
once	TRBV25-1	.	TRBJ2-7	TGTGCCAGCAGTGAATATGGGATTCGGGGCTACGAGCAGTACTTC	CASSEYGIRGYEQYF
many	TRBV2	.	TRBJ2-2	TGTGCCAGCAGGAAAGGGGAGAACACCGGGGAGCTGTTTTTT	CASRKGENTGELFF
many	TRBV2	TRBD1	TRBJ1-5	TGTGCCAGCAGGGGACAGAGTAGCAATCAGCCCCAGCATTTT	CASRGQSSNQPQHF
.	TRBV5-5	TRBD2	TRBJ2-4	TGTGCCAGCAGCTTTAGCGGGAGGCACCTGCGACTAGCCAAAAACATTCAGTACTTC	CASSFSGRHLRLAKNIQYF
.	TRBV20-1	.	TRBJ1-1	TGCAGTGCCGACGACGGTAGCACTGAAGCTTTCTTT	CSADDGSTEAFF
many	TRBV27	.	TRBJ2-7	TGTGCCAGCAGCTTGGCCGGCAGAACCTACGAGCAGTACTTC	CASSLAGRTYEQYF
many	TRBV24-1	.	TRBJ1-4	TGTGCCACCAAGGGTGCAACTAATGAAAAACTGTTTTTT	CATKGATNEKLFF
many	TRBV10-3	TRBD1	TRBJ2-7	TGTGCCATCAGTGAGTTAGGACAGGGCACCTACGAGCAGTACTTC	CAISELGQGTYEQYF
.	TRBV19	.	TRBJ1-4	TGTGCCAGTAGTATGGAGGGGATTCAGACTAATGAAAAACTGTTTTTT	CASSMEGIQTNEKLFF
many	TRBV5-8	TRBD1	TRBJ1-1	TGTGCCAGCACCAGGGACAGGGACACTGAAGCTTTCTTT	CASTRDRDTEAFF
.	TRBV6-1	.	TRBJ2-2	TGTGCCAGCAGTGAACAGAAAGGTTCCGGGGAGCTGTTTTTT	CASSEQKGSGELFF
many	TRBV2	.	TRBJ2-7	TGTGCCAGCAGTGAAACGCTAACAGGTGATTCCTACGAGCAGTACTTC	CASSETLTGDSYEQYF
many	TRBV27	.	TRBJ1-6	TGTGCCAGCGGAGTGGGAGGGGCGGATTCACCCCTCCACTTT	CASGVGGADSPLHF
many	TRBV2	.	TRBJ2-2	TGTGCCAGCAGTGAAGGGTGGAACACCGGGGAGCTGTTTTTT	CASSEGWNTGELFF
.	TRBV19	.	TRBJ1-5	TGTGCCAGTAGTATGGTGAGTGTGGCGCCTCAGCATTTT	CASSMVSVAPQHF
many	TRBV6-5	.	TRBJ1-1	TGTGCCAGCAGTTTTGGGGCGTTCGGTGAAGCTTTCTTT	CASSFGAFGEAFF
many	TRBV5-6	.	TRBJ2-7	TGTGCCAGCAGCTTGTTTGTGGGAACCTACGAGCAGTACTTC	CASSLFVGTYEQYF
few	TRBV7-9	TRBD2	TRBJ2-5	TGTGCCAGCAGCCCGCGTCTCCGACTAGCGGGATTAGGGGAGACCCAGTACTTC	CASSPRLRLAGLGETQYF
.	TRBV10-3	.	TRBJ2-2	TGTGCCATCAGTGAGAGTGAGGGAGGCACCGGGGAGCTGTTTTTT	CAISESEGGTGELFF
many	TRBV20-1	.	TRBJ1-1	TGCAGTGCCAGGACCGCGAGCGGGAGCACTGAAGCTTTCTTT	CSARTASGSTEAFF
.	TRBV30	.	TRBJ1-1	TGTGCCTGGAGTGTTGGACCAGGGAAGGACACTGAAGCTTTCTTT	CAWSVGPGKDTEAFF